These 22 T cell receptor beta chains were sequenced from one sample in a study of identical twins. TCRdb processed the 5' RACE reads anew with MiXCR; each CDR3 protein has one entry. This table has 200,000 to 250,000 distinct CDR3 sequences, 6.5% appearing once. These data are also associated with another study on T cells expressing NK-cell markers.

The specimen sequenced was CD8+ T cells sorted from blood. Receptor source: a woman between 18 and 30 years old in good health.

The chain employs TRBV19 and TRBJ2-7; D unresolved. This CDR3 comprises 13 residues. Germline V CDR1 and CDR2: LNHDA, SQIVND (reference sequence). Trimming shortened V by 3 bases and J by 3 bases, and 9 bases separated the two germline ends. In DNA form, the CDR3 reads TGTGCCAGTAGTATTGGGATAAACTACGAGCAGTACTTC. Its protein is CASSIGINYEQYF.

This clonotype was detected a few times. For the CDR3, the DNA is TGTGCCAGCAGCACGGGACACCCAAACCCCTACGAGCAGTACTTC. Residues: CASSTGHPNPYEQYF. The genes are TRBV7-9 and TRBJ2-7, with D possibly matching TRBD1 (6 bases). The germline gives CDR1 SEHNR, CDR2 FQNEAQ (reference sequence). Trimming cost V 5 bases and J 2 bases, with 16 bases left between them. The CDR3 has 15 residues.

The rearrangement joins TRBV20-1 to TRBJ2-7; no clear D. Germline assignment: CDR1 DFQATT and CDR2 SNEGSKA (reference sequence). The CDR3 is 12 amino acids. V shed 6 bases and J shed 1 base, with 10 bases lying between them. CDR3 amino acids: CSAQLGSYEQYF. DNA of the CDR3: TGCAGTGCCCAGCTGGGGTCCTACGAGCAGTACTTC.

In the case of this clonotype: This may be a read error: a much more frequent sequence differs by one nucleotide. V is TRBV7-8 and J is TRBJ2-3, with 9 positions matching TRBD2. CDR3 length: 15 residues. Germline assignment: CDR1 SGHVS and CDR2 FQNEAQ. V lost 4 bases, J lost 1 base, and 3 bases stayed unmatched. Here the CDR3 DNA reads TGTGCCAGCAGCTCAGCGGGGGGACGCACAGATACGCAGTATTTT. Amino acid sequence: CASSSAGGRTDTQYF.

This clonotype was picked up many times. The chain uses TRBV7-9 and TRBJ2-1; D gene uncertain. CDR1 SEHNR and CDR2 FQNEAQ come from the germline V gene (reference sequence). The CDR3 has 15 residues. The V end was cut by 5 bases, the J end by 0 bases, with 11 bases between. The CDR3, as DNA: TGTGCCAGCAGCCACCCCCTGAGCTCCTACAATGAGCAGTTCTTC. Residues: CASSHPLSSYNEQFF.

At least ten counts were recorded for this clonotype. This CDR3 is CATDYRGTDTQYF. The CDR3 DNA reads as TGTGCCACCGACTATAGGGGCACAGATACGCAGTATTTT. The chain employs TRBV12-3 or TRBV12-4 and TRBJ2-3, with TRBD2 as a possible D gene (5 bases). The CDR3 covers 13 residues. V lost 10 bases to trimming and J lost 1 base, with 12 bases between them.

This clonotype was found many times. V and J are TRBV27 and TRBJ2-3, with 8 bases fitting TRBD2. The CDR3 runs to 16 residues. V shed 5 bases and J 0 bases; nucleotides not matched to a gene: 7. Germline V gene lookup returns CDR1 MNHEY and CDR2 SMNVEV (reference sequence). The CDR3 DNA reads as TGTGCCAGCAGTCCCGGCGGGGGGCCAAGCACAGATACGCAGTATTTT. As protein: CASSPGGGPSTDTQYF.

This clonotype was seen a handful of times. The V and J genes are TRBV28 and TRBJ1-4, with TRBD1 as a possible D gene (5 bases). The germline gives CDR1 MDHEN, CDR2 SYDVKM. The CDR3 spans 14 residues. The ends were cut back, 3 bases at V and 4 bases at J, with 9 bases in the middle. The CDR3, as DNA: TGTGCCAGCAGTTTGGGGCTGAATAATGAAAAACTGTTTTTT. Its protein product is CASSLGLNNEKLFF.

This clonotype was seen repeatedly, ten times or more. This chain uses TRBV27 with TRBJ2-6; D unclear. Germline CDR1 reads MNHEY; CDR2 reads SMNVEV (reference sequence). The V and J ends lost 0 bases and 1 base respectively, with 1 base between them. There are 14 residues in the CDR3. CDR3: CASSLSSGANVLTF. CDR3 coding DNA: TGTGCCAGCAGTTTATCTTCTGGGGCCAACGTCCTGACTTTC.

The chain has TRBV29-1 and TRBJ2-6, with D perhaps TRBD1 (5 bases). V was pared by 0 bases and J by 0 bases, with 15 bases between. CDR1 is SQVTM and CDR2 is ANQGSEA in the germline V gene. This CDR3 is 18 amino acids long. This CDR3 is CSVEEWGPALSGANVLTF. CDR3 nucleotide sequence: TGCAGCGTTGAAGAGTGGGGCCCGGCCCTCTCTGGGGCCAACGTCCTGACTTTC.

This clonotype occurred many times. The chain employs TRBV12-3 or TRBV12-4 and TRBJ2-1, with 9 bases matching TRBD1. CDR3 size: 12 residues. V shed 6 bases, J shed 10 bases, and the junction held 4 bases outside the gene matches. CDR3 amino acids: CASSPGTGEQFF. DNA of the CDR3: TGTGCCAGCAGCCCCGGGACAGGGGAGCAGTTCTTC.

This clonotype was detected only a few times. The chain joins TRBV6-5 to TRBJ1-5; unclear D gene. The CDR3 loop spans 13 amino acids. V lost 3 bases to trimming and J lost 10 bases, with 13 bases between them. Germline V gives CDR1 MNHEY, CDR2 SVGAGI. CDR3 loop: CASSYNHNSPQHF. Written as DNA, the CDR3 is TGTGCCAGCAGTTATAACCATAATTCTCCCCAGCATTTT.

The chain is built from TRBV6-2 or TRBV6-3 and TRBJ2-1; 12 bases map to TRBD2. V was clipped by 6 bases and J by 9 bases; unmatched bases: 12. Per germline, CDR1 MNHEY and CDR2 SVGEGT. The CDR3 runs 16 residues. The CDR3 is CASSDPLAGGPGEQFF. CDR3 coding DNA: TGTGCCAGCAGCGATCCCCTAGCGGGAGGGCCAGGTGAGCAGTTCTTC.

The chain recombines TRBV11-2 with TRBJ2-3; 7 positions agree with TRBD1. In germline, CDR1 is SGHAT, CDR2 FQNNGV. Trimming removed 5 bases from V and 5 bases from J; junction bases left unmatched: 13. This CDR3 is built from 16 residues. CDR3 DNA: TGTGCCAGCAGCCCCAGGGACAGCTCAACGGGAGATACGCAGTATTTT. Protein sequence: CASSPRDSSTGDTQYF.

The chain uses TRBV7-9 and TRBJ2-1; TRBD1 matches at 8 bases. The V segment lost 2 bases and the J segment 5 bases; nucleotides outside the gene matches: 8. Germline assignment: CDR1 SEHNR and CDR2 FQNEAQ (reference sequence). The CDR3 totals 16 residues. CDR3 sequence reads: CASSLNLGQVDNEQFF. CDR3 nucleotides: TGTGCCAGCAGCTTAAATTTGGGACAGGTGGACAATGAGCAGTTCTTC.

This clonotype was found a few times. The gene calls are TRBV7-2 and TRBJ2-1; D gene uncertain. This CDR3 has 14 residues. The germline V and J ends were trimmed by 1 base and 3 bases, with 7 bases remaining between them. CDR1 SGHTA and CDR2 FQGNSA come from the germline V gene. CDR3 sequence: CASSLGRIYNEQFF. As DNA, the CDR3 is TGTGCCAGCAGCTTAGGGCGAATCTACAATGAGCAGTTCTTC.

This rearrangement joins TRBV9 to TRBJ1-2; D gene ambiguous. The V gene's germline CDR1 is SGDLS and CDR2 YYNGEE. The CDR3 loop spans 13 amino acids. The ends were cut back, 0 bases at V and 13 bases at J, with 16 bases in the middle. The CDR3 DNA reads TGTGCCAGCAGCGTAGTCTCGGTTTCCAACTCCACCTTC. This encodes CASSVVSVSNSTF.

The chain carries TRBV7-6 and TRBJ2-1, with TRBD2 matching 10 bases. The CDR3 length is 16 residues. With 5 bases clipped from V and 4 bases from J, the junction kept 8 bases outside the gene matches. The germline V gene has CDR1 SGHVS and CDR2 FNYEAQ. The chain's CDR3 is CASSPTGLAEYNEQFF. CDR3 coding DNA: TGTGCCAGCAGCCCAACCGGACTAGCGGAGTACAATGAGCAGTTCTTC. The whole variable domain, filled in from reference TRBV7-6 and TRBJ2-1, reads GAGVSQSPRYKVTKRGQDVALRCDPISGHVSLYWYRQALGQGPEFLTYFNYEAQQDKSGLPNDRFSAERPEGSISTLTIQRTEQRDSAMYRCASSPTGLAEYNEQFFGPGTRLTVL.

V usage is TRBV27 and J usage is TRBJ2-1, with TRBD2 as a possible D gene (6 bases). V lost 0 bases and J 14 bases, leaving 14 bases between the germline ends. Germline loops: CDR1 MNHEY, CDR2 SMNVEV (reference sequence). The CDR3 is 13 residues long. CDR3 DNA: TGTGCCAGCAGTTTATCGGTGGGCGGGGAGGAGTTCTTC. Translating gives CASSLSVGGEEFF.

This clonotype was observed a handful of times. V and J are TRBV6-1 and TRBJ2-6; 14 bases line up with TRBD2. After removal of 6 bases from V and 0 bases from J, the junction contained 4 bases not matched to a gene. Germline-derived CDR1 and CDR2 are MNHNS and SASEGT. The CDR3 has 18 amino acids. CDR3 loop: CASRRTSGGTSGANVLTF. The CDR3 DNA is TGTGCCAGCAGAAGGACTAGCGGGGGGACCTCTGGGGCCAACGTCCTGACTTTC.

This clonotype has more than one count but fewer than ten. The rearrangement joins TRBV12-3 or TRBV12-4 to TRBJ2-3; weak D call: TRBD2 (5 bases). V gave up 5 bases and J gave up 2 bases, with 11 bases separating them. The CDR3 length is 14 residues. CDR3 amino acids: CASSPGSITDTQYF. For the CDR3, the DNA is TGTGCCAGCAGTCCGGGATCCATCACAGATACGCAGTATTTT.

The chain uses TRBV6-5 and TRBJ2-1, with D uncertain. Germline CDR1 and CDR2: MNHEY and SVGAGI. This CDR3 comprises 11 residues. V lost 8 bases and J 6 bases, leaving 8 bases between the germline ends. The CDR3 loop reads CASGQANEQFF. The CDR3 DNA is TGTGCCAGCGGGCAAGCCAATGAGCAGTTCTTC.